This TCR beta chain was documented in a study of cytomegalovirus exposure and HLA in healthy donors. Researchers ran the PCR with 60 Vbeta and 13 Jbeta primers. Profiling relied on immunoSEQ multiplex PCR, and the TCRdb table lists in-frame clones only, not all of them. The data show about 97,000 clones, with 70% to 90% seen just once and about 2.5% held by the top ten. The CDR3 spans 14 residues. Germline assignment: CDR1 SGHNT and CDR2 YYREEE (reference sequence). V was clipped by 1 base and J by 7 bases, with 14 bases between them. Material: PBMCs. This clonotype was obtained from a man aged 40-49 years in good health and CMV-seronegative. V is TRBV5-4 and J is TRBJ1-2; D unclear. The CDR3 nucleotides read TGTGCCAGCAGCTTGACCGGGGAGATTGGTGGCTACACCTTC. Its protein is CASSLTGEIGGYTF.